The 24 T cell receptor beta chains given below trace back to one sample, sequenced in a study of T cells after yellow fever vaccination. TCRdb ran MiXCR on the 5' RACE reads and lists one entry per CDR3 protein. The table lists hundreds of thousands of distinct CDR3 sequences, around 4% of them singletons. The sequenced sample was PBMCs, obtained on the day of the yellow fever booster vaccination. The receptors stem from a man younger than 35 who received the YFV17D yellow fever vaccine.

The V call is TRBV15, the J call TRBJ2-7; 7 bases agree with TRBD1. The germline gives CDR1 LNHNV, CDR2 YYDKDF (reference sequence). This CDR3 has 15 amino acids. Trimming at V came to 5 bases and at J to 6 bases, leaving 13 bases not matched to a gene. The DNA of the CDR3 is TGTGCCACCAGCCCTCAGGGGGTGGGGGTAGGCGAGCAGTACTTC. It translates to CATSPQGVGVGEQYF.

The chain carries TRBV4-3 and TRBJ2-4; no reliable D call. This CDR3 is built from 14 residues. CDR1 and CDR2 from the germline V gene are LGHNA and YSLEER. V was trimmed by 5 bases and J by 8 bases, leaving 16 bases between them. The CDR3 protein is CASSSQRLVDIQYF. In DNA, the CDR3 is TGCGCCAGCAGCAGCCAGCGACTGGTGGACATTCAGTACTTC.

The sample holds many counts of this clonotype. The V gene is TRBV5-1, the J gene TRBJ2-4; a weak D match, TRBD1 (6 bases). Germline V gene data show CDR1 as SGHRS and CDR2 as YFSETQ. V lost 4 bases to trimming and J lost 1 base, with 27 bases between them. This CDR3 has 20 amino acids. The CDR3, as DNA: TGCGCCAGCAGCCTGACAGGTGGAGGAATACCGTCACATGCCAAAAACATTCAGTACTTC. Protein sequence: CASSLTGGGIPSHAKNIQYF.

Written as DNA, the CDR3 is TGTGCCATCTCCCGACCCCCAGGAGCGAACACCGGGGAGCTGTTTTTT. Encoded protein: CAISRPPGANTGELFF. The rearrangement links TRBV6-2 or TRBV6-3 to TRBJ2-2; D not resolved. Germline-derived CDR1 and CDR2 are MNHEY and SVGEGT. This CDR3 has 16 amino acids. Trimming shortened V by 10 bases and J by 0 bases, and 18 bases separated the two germline ends.

Many counts were recorded for this clonotype. The chain has TRBV4-1 and TRBJ2-2; D perhaps matches TRBD1 (5 bases). From germline, CDR1 is MGHRA and CDR2 YSYEKL. The CDR3 extends over 15 amino acids. Trimming shortened V by 1 base and J by 6 bases, and 12 bases separated the two germline ends. The CDR3 DNA reads TGCGCCAGCAGCCAAGCGTCAGGGCAGTCCGGGGAGCTGTTTTTT. This encodes CASSQASGQSGELFF.

This clonotype showed up many times. The V gene is TRBV20-1, the J gene TRBJ1-2; TRBD1 matches 9 bases. The CDR3 is 14 residues long. V was clipped by 5 bases and J by 3 bases; unmatched bases: 7. Germline V gives CDR1 DFQATT, CDR2 SNEGSKA (reference sequence). The CDR3 region is CSAYTGGSYYGYTF. Here the CDR3 DNA reads TGCAGTGCTTATACAGGGGGCTCGTACTATGGCTACACCTTC.

This clonotype was seen ten or more times. The chain joins TRBV11-2 to TRBJ2-2; D is possibly TRBD1 (6 bases). V lost 5 bases to trimming and J lost 1 base, with 20 bases between them. The CDR3 covers 18 residues. Germline CDR1 reads SGHAT; CDR2 reads FQNNGV. The CDR3, as DNA: TGTGCCAGCAGCCTGAAGGCAAAACAGGGTCGGAACACCGGGGAGCTGTTTTTT. It yields the protein CASSLKAKQGRNTGELFF.

The J gene is TRBJ2-3, the V gene TRBV7-9; possibly TRBD1 for D (6 bases). Germline assignment: CDR1 SEHNR and CDR2 FQNEAQ (reference sequence). The CDR3 is 16 amino acids. V shed 6 bases and J shed 0 bases, with 16 bases lying between them. CDR3 coding DNA: TGTGCCAGCAGGATGAACAGGGTCGCTAGCACAGATACGCAGTATTTT. The encoded protein is CASRMNRVASTDTQYF. Full variable domain (remainder filled in from reference TRBV7-9 and TRBJ2-3): DTGVSQNPRHKITKRGQNVTFRCDPISEHNRLYWYRQTLGQGPEFLTYFQNEAQLEKSRLLSDRFSAERPKGSFSTLEIQRTEQGDSAMYLCASRMNRVASTDTQYFGPGTRLTVL.

This clonotype was seen only a few times. The chain carries TRBV29-1 and TRBJ1-2; possible D gene TRBD1, 5 bases. Germline V gene data show CDR1 as SQVTM and CDR2 as ANQGSEA. The CDR3 loop spans 10 amino acids. V lost 5 bases, J lost 8 bases, and 9 bases lay in between. The chain's CDR3 is CSVPGVGYTF. In DNA, the CDR3 is TGCAGCGTTCCGGGGGTAGGCTACACCTTC.

The genes are TRBV4-3 and TRBJ2-3; D tentatively reads TRBD1 or TRBD2 (5 bases each). Germline V gene data show CDR1 as LGHNA and CDR2 as YSLEER. The CDR3 spans 15 residues. Trimming cost V 4 bases and J 2 bases, with 13 bases left between them. Written as DNA, the CDR3 is TGCGCCAGCAGCCGAGAGCGAGGGGACACAGATACGCAGTATTTT. It is translated as CASSRERGDTDTQYF.

Only a few counts were recorded for this clonotype. The genes are TRBV5-1 and TRBJ1-2; maybe TRBD1 (5 bases). The CDR3 totals 14 residues. Germline CDR1 reads SGHRS; CDR2 reads YFSETQ. The germline V and J ends were trimmed by 2 bases and 5 bases, with 13 bases remaining between them. The CDR3 sequence: CASSFSGTSYGYTF. CDR3 coding DNA: TGCGCCAGCAGCTTTTCGGGGACGTCTTATGGCTACACCTTC.

CDR3 loop: CASYRRNTGELFF. The CDR3 nucleotides are TGTGCCAGCTACCGCAGAAACACCGGGGAGCTGTTTTTT. This chain joins TRBV28 and TRBJ2-2; D remains ambiguous. Germline V gene data show CDR1 as MDHEN and CDR2 as SYDVKM. The V end lost 8 bases, the J end lost 2 bases, and 9 bases lay between the germline ends. The CDR3 sequence is 13 residues long.

This clonotype showed up many times. V gene TRBV11-2 combines with J gene TRBJ2-7, with D perhaps matching TRBD1 or TRBD2 (6 bases each). Germline CDR1 reads SGHAT; CDR2 reads FQNNGV. V gave up 6 bases and J gave up 2 bases, with 20 bases separating them. The CDR3 runs to 16 residues. CDR3 in DNA: TGTGCCAGCAGAAGAGGGGGGAGGACGGCCGCCTACGAGCAGTACTTC. Residues: CASRRGGRTAAYEQYF.

At least ten counts were recorded for this clonotype. The chain has TRBV20-1 and TRBJ2-2, with D maybe TRBD2 (5 bases). V was cut by 1 base and J by 1 base, with 13 bases left in between. The CDR3 sequence is 16 residues long. Germline CDR1 is DFQATT and CDR2 is SNEGSKA (reference sequence). The CDR3 bases are TGCAGTGCTAGAGCTGAGGGTCAGCTGAACACCGGGGAGCTGTTTTTT. This translates into CSARAEGQLNTGELFF.

The chain has TRBV9 and TRBJ2-2; D call uncertain. Trimming shortened V by 0 bases and J by 0 bases, and 6 bases separated the two germline ends. CDR1 and CDR2 (germline): SGDLS, YYNGEE. The CDR3 runs 15 residues. The CDR3 region is CASSVEASNTGELFF. DNA of the CDR3: TGTGCCAGCAGCGTAGAGGCCTCGAACACCGGGGAGCTGTTTTTT.

This clonotype was observed a handful of times. The chain couples TRBV6-5 to TRBJ2-7, with 11 nucleotides matching TRBD2. V dropped 7 bases and J dropped 2; count of bases not matched to a gene: 4. This CDR3 has 14 amino acids. In germline, CDR1 is MNHEY, CDR2 SVGAGI. CDR3 sequence reads: CASTPTSGAYEQYF. The CDR3 bases are TGTGCCAGCACTCCGACTAGCGGGGCCTACGAGCAGTACTTC.

This clonotype appeared many times. This rearrangement joins TRBV7-2 to TRBJ2-1; TRBD2 is a possible D gene (5 bases). From germline, CDR1 is SGHTA and CDR2 FQGNSA. This CDR3 has 15 amino acids. With 0 bases removed from V and 0 bases from J, the gap between germline ends came to 6 bases. CDR3 coding DNA: TGTGCCAGCAGCTTAGCCGGGGTCTCCTACAATGAGCAGTTCTTC. Translation: CASSLAGVSYNEQFF.

This chain connects TRBV5-1 to TRBJ2-5, with D perhaps matching TRBD2 (5 bases). The germline V and J ends were trimmed by 4 bases and 5 bases, with 18 bases remaining between them. Germline values: CDR1 SGHRS, CDR2 YFSETQ. The length of the CDR3 is 15 residues. The CDR3 nucleotides read TGCGCCAGCAGCCTAATGGGCGGGCATCTTGAGACCCAGTACTTC. Protein product: CASSLMGGHLETQYF.

This clonotype was found many times. The V call is TRBV9, the J call TRBJ1-1; D uncertain. This CDR3 has 13 residues. Trimming cost V 5 bases and J 1 base, with 9 bases left between them. Germline V gives CDR1 SGDLS, CDR2 YYNGEE. CDR3 in DNA: TGTGCCAGCAGGCCTTTACAGAACACTGAAGCTTTCTTT. Translated: CASRPLQNTEAFF.

This clonotype was counted many times. The DNA for the CDR3 is TGTGCCAGCGGGATATTCGGAGGTGTGGACACCTTC. This translates into CASGIFGGVDTF. V usage is TRBV5-5 and J usage is TRBJ1-2; D not certain. With 7 bases removed from V and 12 bases from J, the gap between germline ends came to 19 bases. Germline V CDR1 and CDR2: SGHKS, YYEKEE (reference sequence). The CDR3 extends over 12 amino acids.

This clonotype was counted many times. J is TRBJ2-3 and V is TRBV7-9; 8 nucleotides match TRBD1. Germline CDR1 SEHNR, CDR2 FQNEAQ (reference sequence). The length of the CDR3 is 16 residues. The ends lost 2 bases at V and 1 base at J; junction bases unmatched: 5. The CDR3 reads CASSLSSGGRTDTQYF. The DNA for the CDR3 is TGTGCCAGCAGCTTAAGCTCAGGGGGCCGCACAGATACGCAGTATTTT.

The CDR3 DNA is TGTGCCAGCAGGCGGGACAGTCTCAATCAGCCCCAGCATTTT. Amino acid sequence: CASRRDSLNQPQHF. The rearrangement links TRBV6-5 to TRBJ1-5, with 7 bases lining up with TRBD1. CDR3 length: 14 residues. Germline V gene lookup returns CDR1 MNHEY and CDR2 SVGAGI. J lost 3 bases, V lost 6 bases, and 5 bases had no gene match.

The sample holds a few counts of this clonotype. The V gene is TRBV5-1, the J gene TRBJ1-4; no definite D call. The length of the CDR3 is 14 residues. CDR1 and CDR2 from the germline V gene are SGHRS and YFSETQ. The germline V and J ends were trimmed by 2 bases and 8 bases, with 13 bases remaining between them. The CDR3 coding sequence is TGCGCCAGCAGCTTAAGGCGGGCCGAGGAAAAACTGTTTTTT. It yields the protein CASSLRRAEEKLFF.

The rearrangement links TRBV7-2 to TRBJ2-5; D might be TRBD1 or TRBD2, each matching 6 bases. V lost 3 bases, J lost 5 bases, and 19 bases lay in between. This CDR3 is built from 16 residues. The germline CDR1 and CDR2 sequences are SGHTA and FQGNSA. DNA of the CDR3: TGTGCCAGCAGCTTTCACTCGACAGGCGGAGGGGAGACCCAGTACTTC. Amino acids: CASSFHSTGGGETQYF. Based on the CDR3 plus reference TRBV7-2 and TRBJ2-5, the full variable domain is GAGVSQSPSNKVTEKGKDVELRCDPISGHTALYWYRQSLGQGLEFLIYFQGNSAPDKSGLPSDRFSAERTGGSVSTLTIQRTQQEDSAVYLCASSFHSTGGGETQYFGPGTRLLVL.